This TCR beta chain was observed in a study of shared clonotypes between healthy human individuals (dated by TCRdb to about 2020). Looking at the study overall: A couple of women and three men aged 18 to 49 years were included in the cohort. For each donor, three plates each were used for CD4 naive and CD4 memory, two plates were used for CD8 naive, and one plate was used for CD8 memory. To increase sequencing depth and limit assay-specific biases, TCR repertoire library preparation and sequencing were carried out by different laboratories using diverse techniques. Each donor's leukapheresis produced roughly between roughly 0.85 and 9.5 billion PBMCs. Blood TCR repertoires of about 5 healthy adults were deeply sequenced to estimate repertoire size and the extent of clonotype sharing between individuals. Beyond this particular receptor, the publication reports: Larger estimated clonotype richness was generally found for naive subsets than for memory subsets. Sampling was restricted to blood, and TCR repertoires in tissue are likely to differ from TCR repertoires in blood. Because the study included only a small number of donors, the genetic and exposure-history diversity represented was limited. Pairwise subsampling led to the expectation that sequencing depth would affect the degree of clonotype sharing among donors. Incomplete sequencing was indicated by rarefaction of sorted-subset datasets, despite the large sequencing depth. Sharing across a handful of donors was observed for about 5% of naive CD4, 3% to 3.5% of naive CD8, about 2.5% of memory CD4, and 0.4% of memory CD8 clonotypes. Clonotypes shared by all four sorted-subset donors showed higher generation probabilities than non-shared clonotypes.

Using the deep immunoSEQ assay, multiplex PCR amplified TCR CDR3 regions from genomic DNA. For each cell subset, the extracted genomic DNA was distributed evenly across all wells of several immunoSEQ 96-well plates, and each plate served as one replicate. For sorted subsets, approximately 0.2 ug of genomic DNA, equivalent to 25,000 to 35,000 T cell genomes, went into each replicate PCR. Purified libraries were quantified with a Qubit 3.0 fluorometer, sized on a Bioanalyzer 2100, and re-quantified with the KAPA Library Quantification kit. Every immunoSEQ 96-well plate was sequenced on a dedicated single-read 150-cycle Illumina NextSeq 550 flow cell. In the original analysis: Because the immunoSEQ output included only junctional sequences and no quality scores, the filtering could not be the same as the filtering used for full-length reads. Sequences were annotated with PyIR, a Python wrapper for IgBLAST v1.9, using IMGT germline references to assign V/J genes and CDR3. Reads were removed for weak V/J assignments (E-value above 1e-6), missing CDR3, stop codons, out-of-frame junctions, or ambiguous translated residues. V3J clonotypes were defined by identical inferred V gene, J gene, and CDR3 amino acid sequence. Percentage overlap between repertoires was computed as shared unique clonotypes divided by the size of the smaller repertoire. Three approaches were used to assess repertoire richness: RTK rarefaction, the Chao1 estimator, and Recon v2.1 estimates of unobserved clonotypes. OLGA was used to compute generation probabilities for all TCRbeta clonotypes that the gDNA method yielded from a few donors. TCRdb provides this immuneACCESS table in a form limited to in-frame rearrangements. Some clones are lacking; in checked studies, under half of them reflect an unresolved V gene, and why the rest are absent is not known. The D gene and trimming were derived from the DNA, and the V and J assignments and clone size from that table. This sample comprises about 2 million clones, about 95% of them detected only once. The top ten hold 1% to 1.5% of the sample.

Comments on this clone: Its antigen is currently not known. Qualities for individual bases were not recorded, and no much larger clone is one base off.

CD8 naive samples were CD45RO-negative cells positively selected for CCR7, giving a CD45RA+CCR7+ population that excluded TemRA cells. Healthy HIV-negative adults with no recently reported acute infections or vaccinations were included as donors. Only Caucasian adults living in Nashville, Tennessee, USA were represented among the donors. After blood collection by leukapheresis, PBMCs were isolated using Ficoll-Histopaque density gradient centrifugation and then cryopreserved in the vapor phase of liquid nitrogen. Analytical flow cytometry was used to check the purity and quantity of every magnetically sorted T cell population. Genomic DNA was isolated from every sorted fraction and measured by UV absorbance on a Nanodrop 2000c. This TCR was recovered from a young man in good health. Material for sequencing was naive CD8+ T cells sorted from blood. What this sample's cell subset or site label stands for: CD45RA+CCR7+.

In nucleotides, the sequence is TGTGCCAGCAGCCCTACGGTGGGTGCCGGGGAGCTGTTTTTT. Its coded protein is CASSPTVGAGELFF. In this chain, TRBV11-3 is recombined with TRBJ2-2; no D segment can be confidently identified. CDR1 and CDR2, looked up from the germline V gene, are SGHNT and YENEEA. V lost 5 bases and J lost 6 bases; the stretch between them is 13 bases long. The CDR3 sequence holds 14 residues, the cysteine and phenylalanine included. The CDR3 DNA has 42 bases and is translated from base 1.